This T cell receptor (beta chain) is drawn from a study of beta chain features in type 1 diabetes. Trimming left V 3 bases short and J 7 bases short, with 13 bases between. The CDR3 loop spans 14 amino acids. The germline V gene has CDR1 SGHTA and CDR2 FQGNSA. Expressed TCRB transcripts got sequenced, as all isolated RNA was reverse transcribed. Sequenced by immunoSEQ multiplex PCR; TCRdb stores in-frame clones only, minus some. Seen here are some 44,000 clones, around 70% observed once, and the top ten hold about 2%. General study results and limits: Insertion counts at VDJ junctions were lower in type 1 diabetes patients, who also showed more deletions there. Moderate but significant shortening of TCRB CDR3s was recorded in all four CD4+ subsets from Type 1 diabetes patients. A closer apparent resemblance between naive, central memory and Treg TCRB repertoires was seen in patients than in healthy donors.

This clone has just one count. The antigen is undetermined. Markers CD45RO/CCR7/CD25/CD127/CD95/CD27 served to sort CD4+ naive, central memory, regulatory and stem cell-like memory cells. The specimen sequenced was Tregs from blood. The TCR comes from a young woman with type 1 diabetes. V and J are TRBV7-2 and TRBJ1-5, with D possibly being TRBD1 (6 bases). The CDR3 reads CASSFNSGEQPQHF. CDR3 nucleotides: TGTGCCAGCAGCTTCAATTCAGGGGAACAGCCCCAGCATTTT.